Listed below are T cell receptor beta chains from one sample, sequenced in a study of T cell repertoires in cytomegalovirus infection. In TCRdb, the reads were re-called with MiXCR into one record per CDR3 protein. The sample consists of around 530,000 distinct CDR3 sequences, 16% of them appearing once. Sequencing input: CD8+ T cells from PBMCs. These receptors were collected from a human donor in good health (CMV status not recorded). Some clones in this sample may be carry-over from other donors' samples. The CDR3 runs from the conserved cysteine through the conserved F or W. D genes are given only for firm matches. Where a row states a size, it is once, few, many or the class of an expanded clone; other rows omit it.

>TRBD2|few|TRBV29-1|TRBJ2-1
CSVEGTSGPHYNEQFF
TGCAGCGTTGAGGGCACTAGCGGGCCCCACTACAATGAGCAGTTCTTC
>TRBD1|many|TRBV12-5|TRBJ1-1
CASGLPQGARTEAFF
TGTGCTAGTGGTTTGCCCCAGGGGGCTCGGACTGAAGCTTTCTTT
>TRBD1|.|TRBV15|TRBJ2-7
CVTSSRDSTYEQYF
TGTGTCACCAGCAGCCGGGACAGCACCTACGAGCAGTACTTC
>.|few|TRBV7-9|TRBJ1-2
CASSPTTGANYGYTF
TGTGCCAGCAGCCCCACGACAGGAGCTAACTATGGCTACACCTTC
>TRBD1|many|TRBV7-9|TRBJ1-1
CASSLVRDREAFF
TGTGCCAGCAGCTTAGTTCGGGACAGAGAAGCTTTCTTT
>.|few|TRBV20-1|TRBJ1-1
CSAAGRDTEAFF
TGCAGTGCTGCCGGGAGAGACACTGAAGCTTTCTTT
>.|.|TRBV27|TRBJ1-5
CASSRMDRGGNQPQHF
TGTGCCAGCAGCCGGATGGACCGGGGCGGCAATCAGCCCCAGCATTTT
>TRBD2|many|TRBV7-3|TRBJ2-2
CASSPVGLADNTGELFF
TGTGCCAGCAGCCCCGTCGGACTAGCGGATAACACCGGGGAGCTGTTTTTT
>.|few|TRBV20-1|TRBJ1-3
CSARSPYRVPGNTIYF
TGCAGTGCTCGCTCTCCTTACAGGGTCCCTGGAAACACCATATATTTT
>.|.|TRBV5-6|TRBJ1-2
CASSSGRDYGYTF
TGTGCCAGCAGCTCTGGTCGGGACTATGGCTACACCTTC
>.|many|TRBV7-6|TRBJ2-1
CASSLVGAYNEQFF
TGTGCCAGCAGCTTAGTAGGGGCCTACAATGAGCAGTTCTTC
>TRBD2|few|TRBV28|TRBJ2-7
CASSPLAGTYEQYF
TGTGCCAGCAGTCCCCTAGCGGGGACCTACGAGCAGTACTTC
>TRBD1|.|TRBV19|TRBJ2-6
CASSIEPGQPSGANVLTF
TGTGCCAGTAGTATAGAACCGGGACAGCCCTCTGGGGCCAACGTCCTGACTTTC
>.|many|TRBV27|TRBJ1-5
CASSGAPGRSNQPQHF
TGTGCCAGCAGTGGGGCTCCGGGGCGTAGCAATCAGCCCCAGCATTTT
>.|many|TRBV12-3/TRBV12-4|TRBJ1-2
CASSYTGTHYGYTF
TGTGCCAGCAGTTATACCGGGACGCACTATGGCTACACCTTC
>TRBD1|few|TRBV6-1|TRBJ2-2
CASSSPRDRVTGELFF
TGTGCCAGCAGTTCTCCCCGGGACAGGGTCACCGGGGAGCTGTTTTTT
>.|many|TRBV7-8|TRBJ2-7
CASSSGTKYEQYF
TGTGCCAGCAGCAGCGGGACAAAATACGAGCAGTACTTC
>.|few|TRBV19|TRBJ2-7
CATSVGDPYEQYF
TGTGCCACCTCGGTGGGGGACCCCTACGAGCAGTACTTC
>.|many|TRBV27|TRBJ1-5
CASSLRGLVQPQHF
TGTGCCAGCAGTTTAAGAGGGTTGGTGCAGCCCCAGCATTTT
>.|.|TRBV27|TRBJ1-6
CASTPRDTGSSPLHF
TGTGCCAGCACCCCCCGGGACACCGGGAGCTCACCCCTCCACTTT
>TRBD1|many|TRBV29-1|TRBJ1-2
CSVEEGQGYYGYTF
TGCAGCGTTGAGGAGGGACAGGGGTACTATGGCTACACCTTC
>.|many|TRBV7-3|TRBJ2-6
CASSFESSGANVLTF
TGTGCCAGCAGCTTCGAGAGCTCTGGGGCCAACGTCCTGACTTTC
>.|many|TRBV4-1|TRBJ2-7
CASSQAADPAYEQYF
TGCGCCAGCAGCCAAGCTGCGGATCCCGCCTACGAGCAGTACTTC
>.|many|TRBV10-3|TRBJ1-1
CAISSLDRENTEAFF
TGTGCCATCAGTTCATTAGACAGAGAGAACACTGAAGCTTTCTTT
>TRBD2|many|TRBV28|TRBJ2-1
CASSFVAGGRPTMMSDEQFF
TGTGCCAGCAGTTTCGTCGCGGGAGGCCGCCCTACAATGATGAGCGATGAGCAGTTCTTC
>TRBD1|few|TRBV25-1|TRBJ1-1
CASSGGQGATEAFF
TGTGCCAGCAGTGGCGGACAGGGGGCCACTGAAGCTTTCTTT
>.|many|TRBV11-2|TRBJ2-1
CASSSRVGLDNEQFF
TGTGCCAGCAGCTCCCGGGTAGGCCTAGACAATGAGCAGTTCTTC
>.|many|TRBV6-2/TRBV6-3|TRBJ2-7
CASSQRLVSYEQYF
TGTGCCAGCAGTCAACGTCTAGTATCCTACGAGCAGTACTTC
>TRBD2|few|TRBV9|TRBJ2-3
CASSAAGGGTDTQYF
TGTGCCAGCAGCGCCGCGGGGGGGGGCACAGATACGCAGTATTTT
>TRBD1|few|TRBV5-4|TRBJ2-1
CASSLVGQGRNEQFF
TGTGCCAGCAGCTTGGTCGGACAGGGACGCAATGAGCAGTTCTTC
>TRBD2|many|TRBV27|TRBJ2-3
CASSFGTSGTTDTQYF
TGTGCCAGCAGTTTTGGGACTAGCGGGACGACAGATACGCAGTATTTT
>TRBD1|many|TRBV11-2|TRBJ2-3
CASSLPRGQGAAGGTDTQYF
TGTGCCAGCAGCTTACCTCGAGGACAGGGGGCTGCGGGTGGCACAGATACGCAGTATTTT
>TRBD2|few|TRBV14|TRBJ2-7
CASSPWREGLYEQYF
TGTGCCAGCAGCCCTTGGCGGGAGGGCCTGTACGAGCAGTACTTC
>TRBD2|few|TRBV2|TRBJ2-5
CAPFPGLTKETQYF
TGTGCCCCCTTTCCGGGACTAACTAAAGAGACCCAGTACTTC
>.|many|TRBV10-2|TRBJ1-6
CASSDRPDLSPLHF
TGCGCCAGCAGTGATCGACCGGATCTCTCACCCCTCCACTTT
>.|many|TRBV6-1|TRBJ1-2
CASTEEESNYGYTF
TGTGCCAGCACTGAGGAGGAATCTAACTATGGCTACACCTTC
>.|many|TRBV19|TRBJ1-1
CASSIDPMNTEAFF
TGTGCCAGTAGTATAGACCCCATGAACACTGAAGCTTTCTTT
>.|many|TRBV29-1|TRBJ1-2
CSVGRERSYGYTF
TGCAGCGTTGGCAGGGAACGCTCTTATGGCTACACCTTC
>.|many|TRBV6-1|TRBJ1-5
CASSDWRNSNQPQHF
TGTGCCAGCAGTGACTGGAGGAATAGCAATCAGCCCCAGCATTTT
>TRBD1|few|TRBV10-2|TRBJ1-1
CASSGQGARNTEAFF
TGCGCCAGCAGTGGACAGGGGGCGCGGAACACTGAAGCTTTCTTT
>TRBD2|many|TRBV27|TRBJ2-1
CASSLLGLAGLNEQFF
TGTGCCAGCAGTTTATTGGGACTAGCGGGACTGAATGAGCAGTTCTTC